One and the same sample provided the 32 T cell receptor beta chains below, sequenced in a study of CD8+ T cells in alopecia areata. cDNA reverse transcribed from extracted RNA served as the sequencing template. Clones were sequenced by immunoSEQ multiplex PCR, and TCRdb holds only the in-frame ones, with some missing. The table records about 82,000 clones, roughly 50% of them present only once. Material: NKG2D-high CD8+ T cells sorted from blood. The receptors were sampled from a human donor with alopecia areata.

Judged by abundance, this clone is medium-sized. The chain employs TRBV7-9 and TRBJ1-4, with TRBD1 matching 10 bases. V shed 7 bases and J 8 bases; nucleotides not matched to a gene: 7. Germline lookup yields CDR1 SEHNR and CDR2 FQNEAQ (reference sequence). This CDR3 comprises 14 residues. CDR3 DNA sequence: TGTGCCAGCATTCCCGGGACAGGGGACGAAAAACTGTTTTTT. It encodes CASIPGTGDEKLFF. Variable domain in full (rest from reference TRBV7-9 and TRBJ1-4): DTGVSQNPRHKITKRGQNVTFRCDPISEHNRLYWYRQTLGQGPEFLTYFQNEAQLEKSRLLSDRFSAERPKGSFSTLEIQRTEQGDSAMYLCASIPGTGDEKLFFGSGTQLSVL.

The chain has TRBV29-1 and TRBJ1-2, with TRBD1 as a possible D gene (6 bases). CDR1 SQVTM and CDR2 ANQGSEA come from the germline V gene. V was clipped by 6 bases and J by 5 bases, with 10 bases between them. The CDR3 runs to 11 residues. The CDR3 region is CSVPDRYGYTF. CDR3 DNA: TGCAGCGTCCCGGACAGATATGGCTACACCTTC.

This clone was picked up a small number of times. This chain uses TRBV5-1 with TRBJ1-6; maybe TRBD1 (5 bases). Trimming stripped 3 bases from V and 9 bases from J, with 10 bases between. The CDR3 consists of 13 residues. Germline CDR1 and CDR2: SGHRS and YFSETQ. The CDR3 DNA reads TGCGCCAGCAGCTGGACATTTGGTTCACCCCTCCACTTT. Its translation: CASSWTFGSPLHF.

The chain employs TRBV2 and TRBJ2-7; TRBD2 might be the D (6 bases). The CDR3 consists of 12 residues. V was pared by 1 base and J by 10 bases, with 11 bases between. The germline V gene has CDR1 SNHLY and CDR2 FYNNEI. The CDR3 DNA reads TGTGCCAGCAGTGAAGGCGGGGTGGAACAGTACTTC. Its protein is CASSEGGVEQYF.

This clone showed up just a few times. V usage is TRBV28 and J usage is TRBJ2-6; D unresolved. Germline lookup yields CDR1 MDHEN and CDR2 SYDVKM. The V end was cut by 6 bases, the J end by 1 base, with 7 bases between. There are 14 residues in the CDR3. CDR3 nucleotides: TGTGCCAGCAGCCGGTTGTCTGGGGCCAACGTCCTGACTTTC. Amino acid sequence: CASSRLSGANVLTF. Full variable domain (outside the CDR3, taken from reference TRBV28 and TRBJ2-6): DVKVTQSSRYLVKRTGEKVFLECVQDMDHENMFWYRQDPGLGLRLIYFSYDVKMKEKGDIPEGYSVSREKKERFSLILESASTNQTSMYLCASSRLSGANVLTFGAGSRLTVL.

Here the CDR3 reads CASSTEEGVWEQYF. In DNA form, the CDR3 reads TGTGCCAGCAGCACGGAGGAAGGGGTCTGGGAGCAGTACTTC. The chain couples TRBV11-3 to TRBJ2-7; D is perhaps TRBD1 or TRBD2 (5 bases each). V was trimmed by 5 bases and J by 7 bases, leaving 18 bases between them. Germline CDR1 and CDR2: SGHNT and YENEEA. This CDR3 has 14 residues.

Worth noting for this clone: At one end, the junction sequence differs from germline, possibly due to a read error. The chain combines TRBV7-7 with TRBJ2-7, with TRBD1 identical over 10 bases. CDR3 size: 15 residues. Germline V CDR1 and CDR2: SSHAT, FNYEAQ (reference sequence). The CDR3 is CASSYGTGAAYEQYF. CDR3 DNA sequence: TGTGCTAGCAGCTACGGGACAGGGGCTGCCTACGAGCAGTACTTC.

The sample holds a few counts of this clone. The CDR3 bases are TGCAGCGTTGAAGAGCCCTTGAGCTCCTACGAGCAGTACTTC. Protein product: CSVEEPLSSYEQYF. The chain joins TRBV29-1 to TRBJ2-7; D ambiguous. Trimming took 0 bases from V and 0 from J, leaving 9 bases between them. CDR3 length: 14 amino acids. Germline V gene data show CDR1 as SQVTM and CDR2 as ANQGSEA.

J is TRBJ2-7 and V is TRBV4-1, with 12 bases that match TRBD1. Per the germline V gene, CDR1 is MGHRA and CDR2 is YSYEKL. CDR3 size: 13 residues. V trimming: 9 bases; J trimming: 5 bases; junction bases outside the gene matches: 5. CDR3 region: CASSGTGGHEQYF. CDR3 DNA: TGCGCCAGTTCCGGGACAGGGGGCCACGAGCAGTACTTC.

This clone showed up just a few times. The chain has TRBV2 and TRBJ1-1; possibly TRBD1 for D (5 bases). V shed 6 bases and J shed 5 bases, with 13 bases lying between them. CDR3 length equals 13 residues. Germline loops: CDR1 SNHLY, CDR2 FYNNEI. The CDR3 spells CASSPRGGTEAFF. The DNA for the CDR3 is TGTGCCAGCAGCCCACGGGGGGGGACTGAAGCTTTCTTT.

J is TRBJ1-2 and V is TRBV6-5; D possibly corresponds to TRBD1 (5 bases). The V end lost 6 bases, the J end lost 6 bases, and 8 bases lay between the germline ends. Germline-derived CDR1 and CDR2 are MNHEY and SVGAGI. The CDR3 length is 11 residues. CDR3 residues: CASSPGDGYTF. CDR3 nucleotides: TGTGCCAGCAGCCCGGGGGATGGCTACACCTTC.

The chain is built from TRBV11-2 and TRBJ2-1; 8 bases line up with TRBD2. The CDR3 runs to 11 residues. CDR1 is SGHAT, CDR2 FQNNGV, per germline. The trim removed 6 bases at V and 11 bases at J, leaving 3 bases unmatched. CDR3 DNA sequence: TGTGCCAGCAGAATAGCGGGAAAGCAGTTCTTC. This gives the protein CASRIAGKQFF. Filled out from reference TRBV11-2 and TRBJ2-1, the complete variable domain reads EAGVAQSPRYKIIEKRQSVAFWCNPISGHATLYWYQQILGQGPKLLIQFQNNGVVDDSQLPKDRFSAERLKGVDSTLKIQPAKLEDSAVYLCASRIAGKQFFGPGTRLTVL.

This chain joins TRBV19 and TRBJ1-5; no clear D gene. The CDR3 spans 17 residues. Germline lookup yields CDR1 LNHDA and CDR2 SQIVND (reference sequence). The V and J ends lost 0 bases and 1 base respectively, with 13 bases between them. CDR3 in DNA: TGTGCCAGTAGTATAGATCCAGGAGGGTCCAGCAATCAGCCCCAGCATTTT. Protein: CASSIDPGGSSNQPQHF.

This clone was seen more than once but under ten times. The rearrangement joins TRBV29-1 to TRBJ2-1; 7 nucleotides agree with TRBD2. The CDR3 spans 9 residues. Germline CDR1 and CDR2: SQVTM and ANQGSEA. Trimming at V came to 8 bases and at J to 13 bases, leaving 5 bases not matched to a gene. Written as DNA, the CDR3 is TGCAGCTTGGGACTACCACAGTTCTTC. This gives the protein CSLGLPQFF.

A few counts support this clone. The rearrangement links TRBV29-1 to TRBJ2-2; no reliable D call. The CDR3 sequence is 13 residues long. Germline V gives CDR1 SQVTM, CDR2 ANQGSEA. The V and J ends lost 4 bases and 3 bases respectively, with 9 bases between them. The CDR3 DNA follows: TGCAGCGTTGTGACGGTTGACACCGGGGAGCTGTTTTTT. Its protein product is CSVVTVDTGELFF.

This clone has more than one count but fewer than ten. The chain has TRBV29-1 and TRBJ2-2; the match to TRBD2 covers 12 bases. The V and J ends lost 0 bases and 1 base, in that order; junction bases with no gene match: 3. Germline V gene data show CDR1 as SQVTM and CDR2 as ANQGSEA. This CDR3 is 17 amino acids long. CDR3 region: CSVEDRLAGVNTGELFF. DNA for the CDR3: TGCAGCGTTGAAGATCGACTAGCGGGAGTGAACACCGGGGAGCTGTTTTTT.

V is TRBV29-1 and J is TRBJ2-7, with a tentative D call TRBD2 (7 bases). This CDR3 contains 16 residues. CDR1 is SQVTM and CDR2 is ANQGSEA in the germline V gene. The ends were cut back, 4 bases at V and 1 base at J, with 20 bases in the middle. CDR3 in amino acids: CSVVVPSGEGSYEQYF. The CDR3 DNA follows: TGCAGCGTTGTAGTACCATCAGGGGAGGGGTCCTACGAGCAGTACTTC.

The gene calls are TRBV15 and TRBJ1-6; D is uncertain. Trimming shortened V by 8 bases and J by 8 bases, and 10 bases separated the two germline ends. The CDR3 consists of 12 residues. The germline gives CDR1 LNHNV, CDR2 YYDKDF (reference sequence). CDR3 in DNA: TGTGCCACCCGGGGTGAGGATTCACCCCTCCACTTT. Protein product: CATRGEDSPLHF.

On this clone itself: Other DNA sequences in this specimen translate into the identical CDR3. In nucleotides, the CDR3 is TGTGCCAGCAGCTGGGACAGGGGAGGGGAGACCCAGTACTTC. Translation: CASSWDRGGETQYF. V is TRBV27 and J is TRBJ2-5; 10 bases line up with TRBD1. The CDR3 contains 14 residues. CDR1 is MNHEY, CDR2 SMNVEV, per germline (reference sequence). Trimming at V came to 6 bases and at J to 5 bases, leaving 6 bases not matched to a gene.

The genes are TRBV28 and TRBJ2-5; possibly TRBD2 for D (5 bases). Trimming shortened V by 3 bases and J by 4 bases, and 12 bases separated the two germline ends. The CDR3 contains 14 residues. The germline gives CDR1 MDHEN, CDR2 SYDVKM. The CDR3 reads CASSLRTSVETQYF. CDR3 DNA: TGTGCCAGCAGTTTGCGGACTTCGGTAGAGACCCAGTACTTC.

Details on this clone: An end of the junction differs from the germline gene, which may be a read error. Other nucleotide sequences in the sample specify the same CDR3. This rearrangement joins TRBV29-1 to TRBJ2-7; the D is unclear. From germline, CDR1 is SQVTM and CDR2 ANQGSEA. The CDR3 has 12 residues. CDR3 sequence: CSVVSTSGEQYF. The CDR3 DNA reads TGCAGTGTTGTAAGCACATCGGGCGAGCAGTACTTC.

CDR3: CAGLGGAGIEQYF. In DNA, the CDR3 is TGTGCCGGCCTAGGGGGCGCCGGGATCGAGCAGTACTTC. V usage is TRBV30 and J usage is TRBJ2-7; 7 bases agree with TRBD1. The V gene's germline CDR1 is GTSNPN and CDR2 SVGIG (reference sequence). The CDR3 extends over 13 amino acids. The trim removed 8 bases at V and 6 bases at J, leaving 13 bases unmatched.

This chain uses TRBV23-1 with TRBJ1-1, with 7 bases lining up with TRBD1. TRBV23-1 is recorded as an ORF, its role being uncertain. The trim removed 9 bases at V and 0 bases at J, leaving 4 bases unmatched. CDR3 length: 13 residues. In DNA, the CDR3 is TGCGCCAGATTGGGACAGTTGAACACTGAAGCTTTCTTT. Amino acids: CARLGQLNTEAFF.

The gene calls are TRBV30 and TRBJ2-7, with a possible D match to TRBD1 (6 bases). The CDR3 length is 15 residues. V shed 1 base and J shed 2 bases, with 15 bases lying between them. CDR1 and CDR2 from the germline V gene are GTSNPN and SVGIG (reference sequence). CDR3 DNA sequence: TGTGCCTGGAGTGAAGGTCGAGGGGGACCCTACGAGCAGTACTTC. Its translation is CAWSEGRGGPYEQYF.

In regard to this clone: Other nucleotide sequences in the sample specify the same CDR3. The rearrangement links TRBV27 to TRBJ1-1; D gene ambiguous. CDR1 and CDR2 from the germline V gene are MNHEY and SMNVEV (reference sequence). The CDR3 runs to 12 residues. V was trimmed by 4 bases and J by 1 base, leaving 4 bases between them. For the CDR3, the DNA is TGTGCCAGCAGTTCGGGGAACACTGAAGCTTTCTTT. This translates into CASSSGNTEAFF.

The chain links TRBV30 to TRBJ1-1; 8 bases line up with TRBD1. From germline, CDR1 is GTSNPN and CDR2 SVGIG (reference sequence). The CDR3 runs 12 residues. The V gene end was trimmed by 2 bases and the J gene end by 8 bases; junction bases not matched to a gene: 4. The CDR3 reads CAWSSGQVEAFF. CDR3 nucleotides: TGTGCCTGGAGTTCGGGACAGGTCGAAGCTTTCTTT.

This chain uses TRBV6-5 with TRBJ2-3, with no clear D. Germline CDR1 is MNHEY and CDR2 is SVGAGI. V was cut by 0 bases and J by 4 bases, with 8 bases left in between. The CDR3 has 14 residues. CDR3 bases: TGTGCCAGCAGTTACTCGGGTCCTGCAGATACGCAGTATTTT. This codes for CASSYSGPADTQYF.

CDR3 protein: CASSQLQGALTGELFF. The CDR3 DNA is TGCGCCAGCAGCCAACTACAGGGGGCGCTGACCGGGGAGCTGTTTTTT. The genes are TRBV4-1 and TRBJ2-2; 9 bases line up with TRBD1. Germline V lookup: CDR1 MGHRA, CDR2 YSYEKL. V trimming: 2 bases; J trimming: 5 bases; junction bases outside the gene matches: 6. The CDR3 consists of 16 residues.

This chain's CDR3 is CSVERRVGPAYNEQFF. CDR3 in DNA: TGCAGCGTTGAAAGACGGGTAGGACCGGCATACAATGAGCAGTTCTTC. The V call is TRBV29-1, the J call TRBJ2-1, with unresolved D. The CDR3 extends over 16 amino acids. Trimming pared 2 bases from V and 4 bases from J, leaving 18 bases between. CDR1 SQVTM and CDR2 ANQGSEA come from the germline V gene.

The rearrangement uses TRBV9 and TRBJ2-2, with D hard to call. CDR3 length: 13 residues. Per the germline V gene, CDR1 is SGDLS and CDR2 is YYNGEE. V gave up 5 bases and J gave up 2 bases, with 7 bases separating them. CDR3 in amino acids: CASSDLNTGELFF. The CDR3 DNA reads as TGTGCCAGCAGTGACCTTAACACCGGGGAGCTGTTTTTT.

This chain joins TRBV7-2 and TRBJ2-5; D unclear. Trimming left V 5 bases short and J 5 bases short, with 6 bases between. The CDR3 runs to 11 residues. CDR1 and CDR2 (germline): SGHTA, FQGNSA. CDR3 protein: CASSPLETQYF. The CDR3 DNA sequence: TGTGCCAGCAGCCCTCTCGAGACCCAGTACTTC.

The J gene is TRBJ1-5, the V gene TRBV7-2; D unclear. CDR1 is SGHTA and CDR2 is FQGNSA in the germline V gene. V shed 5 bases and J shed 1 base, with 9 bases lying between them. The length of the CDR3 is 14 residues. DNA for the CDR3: TGTGCCAGCAGCGTGGGGATAAGCAATCAGCCCCAGCATTTT. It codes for CASSVGISNQPQHF.